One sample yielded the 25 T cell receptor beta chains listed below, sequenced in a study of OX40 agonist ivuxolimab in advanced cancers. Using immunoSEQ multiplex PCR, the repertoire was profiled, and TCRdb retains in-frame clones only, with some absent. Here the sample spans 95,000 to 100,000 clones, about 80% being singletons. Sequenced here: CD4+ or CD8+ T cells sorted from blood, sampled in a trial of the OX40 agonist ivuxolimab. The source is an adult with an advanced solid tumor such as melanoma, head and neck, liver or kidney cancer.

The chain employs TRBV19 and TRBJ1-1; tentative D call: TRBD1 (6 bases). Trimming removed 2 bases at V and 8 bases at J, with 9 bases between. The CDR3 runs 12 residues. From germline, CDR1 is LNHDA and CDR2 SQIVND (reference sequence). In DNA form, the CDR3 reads TGTGCCAGTAGTATAACCAGGGGAGAAGCTTTCTTT. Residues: CASSITRGEAFF.

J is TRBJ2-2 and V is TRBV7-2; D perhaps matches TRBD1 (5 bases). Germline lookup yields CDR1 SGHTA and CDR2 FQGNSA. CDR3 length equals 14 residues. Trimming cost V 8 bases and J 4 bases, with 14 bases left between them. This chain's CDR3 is CASRLDSATGELFF. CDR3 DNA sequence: TGTGCCAGCCGCCTCGACAGTGCCACCGGGGAGCTGTTTTTT.

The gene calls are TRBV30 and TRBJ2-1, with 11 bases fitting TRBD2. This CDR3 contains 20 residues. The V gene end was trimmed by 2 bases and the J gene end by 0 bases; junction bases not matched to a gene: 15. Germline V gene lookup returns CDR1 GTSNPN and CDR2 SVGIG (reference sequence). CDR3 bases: TGTGCCTGGAGTCGGGCCTTAGGGACTAGCGGTTCCAGCTCCTACAATGAGCAGTTCTTC. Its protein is CAWSRALGTSGSSSYNEQFF.

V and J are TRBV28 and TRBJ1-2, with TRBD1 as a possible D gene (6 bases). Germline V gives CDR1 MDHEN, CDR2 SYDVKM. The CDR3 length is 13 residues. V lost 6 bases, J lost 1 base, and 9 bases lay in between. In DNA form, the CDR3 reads TGTGCCAGCAGCCCGGGACATAACTATGGCTACACCTTC. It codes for CASSPGHNYGYTF.

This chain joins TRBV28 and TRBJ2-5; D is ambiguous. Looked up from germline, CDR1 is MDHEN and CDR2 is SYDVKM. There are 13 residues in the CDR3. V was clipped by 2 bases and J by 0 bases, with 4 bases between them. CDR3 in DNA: TGTGCCAGCAGTTTAGACAACCAAGAGACCCAGTACTTC. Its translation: CASSLDNQETQYF.

The CDR3 nucleotides read TGTGCCAGCAGCTTAAATAGGGGGCCGTCACAGCCCCAGCATTTT. It yields the protein CASSLNRGPSQPQHF. The chain has TRBV7-8 and TRBJ1-5, with 7 bases fitting TRBD1. CDR1 and CDR2 (germline): SGHVS, FQNEAQ. The CDR3 totals 15 residues. V shed 2 bases, J shed 7 bases, and the junction held 8 bases outside the gene matches.

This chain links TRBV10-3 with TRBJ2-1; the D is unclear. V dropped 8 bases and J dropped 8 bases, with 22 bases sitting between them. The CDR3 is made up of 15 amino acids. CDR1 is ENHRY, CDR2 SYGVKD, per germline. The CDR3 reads CAIGARAQDDDEQFF. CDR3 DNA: TGTGCCATCGGAGCCCGGGCCCAGGATGACGATGAGCAGTTCTTC.

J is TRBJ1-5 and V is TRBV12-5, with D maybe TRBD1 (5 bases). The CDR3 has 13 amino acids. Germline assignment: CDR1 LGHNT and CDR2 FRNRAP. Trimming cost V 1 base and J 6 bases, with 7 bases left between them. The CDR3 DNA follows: TGTGCTAGTGGTTTGGAGGGGTTTCAGCCCCAGCATTTT. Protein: CASGLEGFQPQHF.

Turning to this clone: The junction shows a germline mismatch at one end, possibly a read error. The CDR3 DNA is TGTGCCAGCAGCTTATCTCCCGTTACTAGCGGGGGGCCAACAGACTTC. This encodes CASSLSPVTSGGPTDF. V usage is TRBV7-3 and J usage is TRBJ2-5, with 12 bases that match TRBD2. Per the germline V gene, CDR1 is SGHTA and CDR2 is FQGTGA. The CDR3 is made up of 16 amino acids.

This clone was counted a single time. The CDR3 sequence: CASSLLGGQPQHF. The CDR3, as DNA: TGTGCCAGCAGTTTGCTGGGGGGTCAGCCCCAGCATTTT. The chain combines TRBV28 with TRBJ1-5; D might be TRBD1 (5 bases). V dropped 3 bases and J dropped 6 bases, with 9 bases sitting between them. The CDR3 extends over 13 amino acids. Per the germline V gene, CDR1 is MDHEN and CDR2 is SYDVKM. Full variable domain (missing parts from reference TRBV28 and TRBJ1-5): DVKVTQSSRYLVKRTGEKVFLECVQDMDHENMFWYRQDPGLGLRLIYFSYDVKMKEKGDIPEGYSVSREKKERFSLILESASTNQTSMYLCASSLLGGQPQHFGDGTRLSIL.

The CDR3 coding sequence is TGTGCCAGTAGTATAGATACGGGGATCGAGCAGTACTTC. It translates to CASSIDTGIEQYF. The rearrangement links TRBV19 to TRBJ2-7, with D possibly being TRBD2 (5 bases). This CDR3 has 13 amino acids. Trimming stripped 0 bases from V and 6 bases from J, with 9 bases between. Germline CDR1 LNHDA, CDR2 SQIVND (reference sequence).

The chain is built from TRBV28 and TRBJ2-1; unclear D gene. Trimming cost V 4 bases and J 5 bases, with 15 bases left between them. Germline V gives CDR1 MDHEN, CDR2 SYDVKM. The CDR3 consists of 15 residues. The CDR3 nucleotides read TGTGCCAGCAGTTCCCCCGGGCCCCCCGACAATGAGCAGTTCTTC. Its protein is CASSSPGPPDNEQFF.

The DNA of the CDR3 is TGTGCCAGCAGCTTAGGGGAACAGAGCTCCTACGAGCAGTACTTC. Protein sequence: CASSLGEQSSYEQYF. The rearrangement uses TRBV7-6 and TRBJ2-7; no firm D call. Germline CDR1 is SGHVS and CDR2 is FNYEAQ. CDR3 length equals 15 residues. V was pared by 1 base and J by 0 bases, with 10 bases between.

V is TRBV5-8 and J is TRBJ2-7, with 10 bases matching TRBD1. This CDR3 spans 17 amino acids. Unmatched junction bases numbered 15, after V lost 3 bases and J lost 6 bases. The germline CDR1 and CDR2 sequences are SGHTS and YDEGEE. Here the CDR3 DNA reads TGTGCCAGCAGCTCGGGCTTCCTTGGGACAGGGGAAGGCGAGCAGTACTTC. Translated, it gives CASSSGFLGTGEGEQYF.

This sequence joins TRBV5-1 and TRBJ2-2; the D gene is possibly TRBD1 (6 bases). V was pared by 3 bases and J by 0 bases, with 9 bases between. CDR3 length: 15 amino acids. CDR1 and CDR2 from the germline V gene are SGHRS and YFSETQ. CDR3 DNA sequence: TGCGCCAGCAGCTCGCGGACAGCGAACACCGGGGAGCTGTTTTTT. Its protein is CASSSRTANTGELFF.

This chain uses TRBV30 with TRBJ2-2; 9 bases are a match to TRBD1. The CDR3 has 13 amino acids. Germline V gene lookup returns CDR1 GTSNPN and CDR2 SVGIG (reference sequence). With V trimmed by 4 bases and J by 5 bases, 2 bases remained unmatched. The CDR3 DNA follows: TGTGCCTGGAAGGGACAGGGAACCGGGGAGCTGTTTTTT. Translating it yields CAWKGQGTGELFF.

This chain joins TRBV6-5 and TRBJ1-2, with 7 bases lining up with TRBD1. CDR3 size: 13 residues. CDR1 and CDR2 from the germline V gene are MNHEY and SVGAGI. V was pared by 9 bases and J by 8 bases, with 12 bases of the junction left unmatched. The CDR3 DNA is TGTGCCAGTCGAAATGACAGGGTTGAGGGCTACACCTTC. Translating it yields CASRNDRVEGYTF.

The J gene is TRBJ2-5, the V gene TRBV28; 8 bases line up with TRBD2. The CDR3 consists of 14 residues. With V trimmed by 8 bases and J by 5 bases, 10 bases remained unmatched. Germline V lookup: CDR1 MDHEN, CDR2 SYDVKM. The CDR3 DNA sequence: TGTGCCAGCCACCGGCCCGGGGGGGTGGAGACCCAGTACTTC. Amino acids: CASHRPGGVETQYF. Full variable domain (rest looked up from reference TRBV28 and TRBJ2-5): DVKVTQSSRYLVKRTGEKVFLECVQDMDHENMFWYRQDPGLGLRLIYFSYDVKMKEKGDIPEGYSVSREKKERFSLILESASTNQTSMYLCASHRPGGVETQYFGPGTRLLVL.

This CDR3 is CASSPPRGNQETQYF. The CDR3 DNA reads as TGTGCCAGCAGTCCCCCGCGGGGGAACCAAGAGACCCAGTACTTC. J is TRBJ2-5 and V is TRBV6-6; the match to TRBD2 covers 7 bases. The length of the CDR3 is 15 residues. Germline assignment: CDR1 MNHNY and CDR2 SVGAGI (reference sequence). The trim removed 5 bases at V and 0 bases at J, leaving 6 bases unmatched.

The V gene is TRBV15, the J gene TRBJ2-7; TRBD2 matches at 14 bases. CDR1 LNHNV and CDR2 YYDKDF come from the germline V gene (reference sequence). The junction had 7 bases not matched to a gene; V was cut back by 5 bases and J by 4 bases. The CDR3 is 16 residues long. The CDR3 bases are TGTGCCACCAGCGGGAGGACTAGCGGGAGGACGTACGAGCAGTACTTC. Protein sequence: CATSGRTSGRTYEQYF.

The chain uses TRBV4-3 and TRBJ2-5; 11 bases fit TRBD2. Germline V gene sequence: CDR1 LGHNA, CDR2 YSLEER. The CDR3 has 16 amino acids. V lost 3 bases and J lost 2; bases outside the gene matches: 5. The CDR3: CASSHTTSGKQETQYF. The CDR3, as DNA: TGCGCCAGCAGCCATACGACTAGCGGGAAACAAGAGACCCAGTACTTC.

The CDR3 here is CASSLASGAPWGKQFF. In nucleotides, the CDR3 is TGTGCCAGCAGCTTAGCTAGCGGGGCCCCCTGGGGGAAGCAGTTCTTC. The chain links TRBV7-2 to TRBJ2-1, with 8 bases aligning to TRBD2. This CDR3 comprises 16 residues. The V gene end was trimmed by 0 bases and the J gene end by 11 bases; junction bases not matched to a gene: 12. Germline loops: CDR1 SGHTA, CDR2 FQGNSA.

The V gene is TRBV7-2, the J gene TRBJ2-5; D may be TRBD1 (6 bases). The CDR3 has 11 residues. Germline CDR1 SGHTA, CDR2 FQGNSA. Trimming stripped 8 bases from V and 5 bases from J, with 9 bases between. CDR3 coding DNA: TGTGCCAGCGTGCAGGGGGAGACCCAGTACTTC. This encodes CASVQGETQYF.

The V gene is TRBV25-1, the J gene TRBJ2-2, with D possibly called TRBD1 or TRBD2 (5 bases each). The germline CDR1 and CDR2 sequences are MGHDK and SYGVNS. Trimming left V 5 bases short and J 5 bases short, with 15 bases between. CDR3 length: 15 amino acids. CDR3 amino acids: CASSQPGRRTGELFF. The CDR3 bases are TGTGCCAGCAGTCAGCCGGGGCGACGGACCGGGGAGCTGTTTTTT. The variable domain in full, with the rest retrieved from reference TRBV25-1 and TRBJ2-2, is EADIYQTPRYLVIGTGKKITLECSQTMGHDKMYWYQQDPGMELHLIHYSYGVNSTEKGDLSSESTVSRIRTEHFPLTLESARPSHTSQYLCASSQPGRRTGELFFGEGSRLTVL.

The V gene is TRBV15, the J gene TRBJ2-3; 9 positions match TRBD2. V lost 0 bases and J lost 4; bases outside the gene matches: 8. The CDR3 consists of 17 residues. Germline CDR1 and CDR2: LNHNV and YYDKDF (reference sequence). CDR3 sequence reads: CATSRDPGLASPDTQYF. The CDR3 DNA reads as TGTGCCACCAGCAGAGATCCGGGACTAGCTTCCCCAGATACGCAGTATTTT.